Detailed here is one TCR beta chain. Its antigen is currently unknown. Central memory, naive, regulatory and stem cell-like memory CD4+ cells were sorted by CD45RO/CCR7/CD25/CD127/CD95/CD27. Expressed TCRB transcripts were sequenced, since all the RNA that had been isolated was reverse transcribed. The method was immunoSEQ multiplex PCR; TCRdb's version includes in-frame clones alone and lacks a portion of them. The sample gives about 230,000 clones, 16% of which show up once; approximately 0.081% is in the top ten. The data originate from a study of beta chain features in type 1 diabetes. Study-wide results and caveats: Moderate but significant shortening of TCRB CDR3s was recorded in all four CD4+ subsets from Type 1 diabetes patients.

Trimming took off 3 bases at V and 0 bases at J, with 12 bases between the two ends. Germline V CDR1 and CDR2: SGHVS, FNYEAQ. The CDR3 loop spans 16 amino acids. Material for sequencing was naive CD4+ T cells from blood. This rearrangement joins TRBV7-6 to TRBJ2-1; D assignment may be TRBD1 or TRBD2 (5 bases each). The TCR comes from a man aged 25 to 45 with type 1 diabetes. CDR3 in amino acids: CASSFTGLSSYNEQFF. The CDR3 coding sequence is TGTGCCAGCAGCTTTACGGGGCTCAGCTCCTACAATGAGCAGTTCTTC.